One sample yielded the 9 T cell receptor beta chains listed below, sequenced in a study of T cells in Graves' hyperthyroidism and ophthalmopathy. Amplification targeted TCR beta CDR3 regions from RNA transcripts. HTBI primers were used for first-round RT-PCR of the TCR CDR3. One entry per CDR3 protein results from TCRdb running MiXCR on the multiplex PCR reads. The sample contains under 350,000 distinct CDR3 sequences, roughly an eighth of which appear only once. Specimen: blood. The source of these receptors is a woman aged 40 to 50 with Graves' ophthalmopathy.

The chain uses TRBV5-1 and TRBJ1-1; 12 bases match TRBD1. The CDR3 is 17 residues long. Germline trimming cut 2 bases from V and 0 bases from J; bases unmatched to any gene: 5. Germline assignment: CDR1 SGHRS and CDR2 YFSETQ. The CDR3 here is CASSFGTGGWMNTEAFF. The CDR3 nucleotides read TGCGCCAGCAGCTTCGGGACAGGGGGCTGGATGAACACTGAAGCTTTCTTT.

The genes are TRBV19 and TRBJ2-2; 9 bases match TRBD2. Unmatched junction bases numbered 7, after V lost 4 bases and J lost 7 bases. CDR1 is LNHDA and CDR2 is SQIVND in the germline V gene (reference sequence). The CDR3 runs 15 residues. CDR3 sequence: CASSSSGRSIGELFF. The CDR3 nucleotides are TGTGCCAGTAGTAGTAGCGGGAGATCGATCGGGGAGCTGTTTTTT.

This clonotype was observed a handful of times. The chain joins TRBV6-1 to TRBJ2-7; D remains ambiguous. Trimming left V 8 bases short and J 2 bases short, with 10 bases between. This CDR3 spans 12 amino acids. CDR1 MNHNS and CDR2 SASEGT come from the germline V gene. The CDR3 DNA reads TGTGCCAGCGGGGTTGGCCCCTACGAGCAGTACTTC. It codes for CASGVGPYEQYF.

This clonotype was found many times. V gene TRBV19 combines with J gene TRBJ1-5; D is unclear. CDR1 and CDR2 (germline): LNHDA, SQIVND (reference sequence). V was trimmed by 5 bases and J by 0 bases, leaving 8 bases between them. This CDR3 is built from 14 residues. The CDR3 DNA sequence: TGTGCCAGTAGTTCGGGTAATAGCAATCAGCCCCAGCATTTT. It yields the protein CASSSGNSNQPQHF.

The chain uses TRBV20-1 and TRBJ2-4, with D tentatively TRBD1 or TRBD2 (5 bases each). The CDR3 length is 14 residues. The ends were cut back, 4 bases at V and 0 bases at J, with 10 bases in the middle. Germline CDR1 DFQATT, CDR2 SNEGSKA (reference sequence). The CDR3 protein is CSAIRDPAKNIQYF. The CDR3 nucleotides read TGCAGTGCTATAAGGGACCCAGCCAAAAACATTCAGTACTTC.

This clonotype was counted at least ten times. The chain combines TRBV7-9 with TRBJ2-5, with D hard to call. The germline V gene encodes CDR1 SEHNR and CDR2 FQNEAQ (reference sequence). Trimming pared 4 bases from V and 0 bases from J, leaving 9 bases between. CDR3 length: 14 residues. The CDR3 DNA sequence: TGTGCCAGCAGCTCAACACTGTACCAAGAGACCCAGTACTTC. Protein product: CASSSTLYQETQYF.

In this sample, this clonotype turned up many times. The chain recombines TRBV6-1 with TRBJ1-1; 8 positions match TRBD1. Germline CDR1 and CDR2: MNHNS and SASEGT. V dropped 6 bases and J dropped 0; count of bases not matched to a gene: 3. The CDR3 sequence is 14 residues long. CDR3 loop: CASRLTGVNTEAFF. The DNA of the CDR3 is TGTGCCAGCAGACTGACAGGGGTGAACACTGAAGCTTTCTTT.

This clonotype was detected ten times or more. The chain uses TRBV20-1 and TRBJ2-3; D perhaps matches TRBD2 (7 bases). The CDR3 has 14 amino acids. Germline V gives CDR1 DFQATT, CDR2 SNEGSKA (reference sequence). Between the trimmed V and J ends, which lost 4 bases and 5 bases, there was a span of 16 bases. CDR3 DNA sequence: TGCAGTGCTACAACAGGGACTACAAGAGATACGCAGTATTTT. This translates into CSATTGTTRDTQYF.

There are many counts of this clonotype. The J gene is TRBJ2-7, the V gene TRBV7-8; D may be TRBD1 (5 bases). Trimming stripped 0 bases from V and 6 bases from J, with 9 bases between. This CDR3 contains 13 residues. Looked up from germline, CDR1 is SGHVS and CDR2 is FQNEAQ. The DNA of the CDR3 is TGTGCCAGCAGCTTAGCAGGGGTTCGCGAGCAGTACTTC. It yields the protein CASSLAGVREQYF.